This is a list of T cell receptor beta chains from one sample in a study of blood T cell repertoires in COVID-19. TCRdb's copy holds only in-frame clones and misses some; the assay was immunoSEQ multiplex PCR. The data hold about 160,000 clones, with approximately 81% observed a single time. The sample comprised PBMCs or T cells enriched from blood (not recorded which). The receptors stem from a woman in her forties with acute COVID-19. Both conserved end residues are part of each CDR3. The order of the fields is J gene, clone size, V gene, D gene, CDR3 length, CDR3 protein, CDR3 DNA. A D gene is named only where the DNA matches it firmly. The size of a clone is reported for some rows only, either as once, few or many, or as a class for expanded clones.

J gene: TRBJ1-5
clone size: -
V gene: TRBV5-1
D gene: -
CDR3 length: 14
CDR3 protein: CASSLEGPNQPQHF
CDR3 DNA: TGCGCCAGCAGCTTGGAGGGGCCGAATCAGCCCCAGCATTTT

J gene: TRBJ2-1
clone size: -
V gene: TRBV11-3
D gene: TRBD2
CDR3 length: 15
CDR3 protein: CASSLRAGGYNEQFF
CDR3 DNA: TGTGCCAGCAGCTTAAGAGCGGGAGGGTACAATGAGCAGTTCTTC

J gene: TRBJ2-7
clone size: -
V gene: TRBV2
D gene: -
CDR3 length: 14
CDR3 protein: CASSARGSTYEQYF
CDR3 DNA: TGTGCCAGCAGTGCGAGGGGGTCGACCTACGAGCAGTACTTC

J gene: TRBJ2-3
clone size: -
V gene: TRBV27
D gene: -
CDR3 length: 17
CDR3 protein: CASSKFGLGSSPDTQYF
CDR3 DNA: TGTGCCAGCAGTAAATTTGGTTTGGGGAGTTCACCGGATACGCAGTATTTT

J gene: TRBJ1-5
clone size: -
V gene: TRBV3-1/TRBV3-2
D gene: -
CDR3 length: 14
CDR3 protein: CASSRGTGNQPQHF
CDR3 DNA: TGTGCCAGCAGCCGCGGGACCGGCAATCAGCCCCAGCATTTT

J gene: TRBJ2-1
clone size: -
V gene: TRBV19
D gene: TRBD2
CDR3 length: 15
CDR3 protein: CASSIVASGSDEQFF
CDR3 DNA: TGTGCCAGTAGTATAGTGGCTAGCGGGAGCGATGAGCAGTTCTTC

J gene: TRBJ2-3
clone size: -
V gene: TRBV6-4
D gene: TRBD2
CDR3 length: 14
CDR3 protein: CASSDAGGTDTQYF
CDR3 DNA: TGTGCCAGCAGTGACGCGGGAGGGACAGATACGCAGTATTTT

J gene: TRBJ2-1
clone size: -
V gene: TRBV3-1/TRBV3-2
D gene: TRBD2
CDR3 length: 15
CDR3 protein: CASSPGTSGPNEQFF
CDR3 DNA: TGTGCCAGCAGCCCCGGGACTAGCGGCCCCAATGAGCAGTTCTTC

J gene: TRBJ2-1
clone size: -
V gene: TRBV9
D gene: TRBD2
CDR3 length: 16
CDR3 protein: CASSGNPSGLYNEQFF
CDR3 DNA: TGTGCCAGCAGCGGGAATCCTAGCGGGCTTTACAATGAGCAGTTCTTC

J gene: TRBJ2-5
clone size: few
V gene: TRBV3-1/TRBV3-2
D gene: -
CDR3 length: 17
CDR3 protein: CASSQGNRGRTQETQYF
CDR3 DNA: TGTGCCAGCAGCCAAGGAAATAGAGGGAGGACCCAAGAGACCCAGTACTTC

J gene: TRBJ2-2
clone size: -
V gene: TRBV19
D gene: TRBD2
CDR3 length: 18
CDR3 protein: CASSESHGRALGTGELFF
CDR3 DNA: TGTGCCAGTAGTGAGTCTCACGGGAGGGCCCTCGGGACCGGGGAGCTGTTTTTT

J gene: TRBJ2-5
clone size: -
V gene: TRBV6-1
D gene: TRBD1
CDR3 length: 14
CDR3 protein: CASSELRGLETQYF
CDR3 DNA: TGTGCCAGCAGTGAGCTTAGGGGGCTGGAGACCCAGTACTTC

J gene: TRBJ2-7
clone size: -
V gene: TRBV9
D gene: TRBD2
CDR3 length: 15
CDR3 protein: CASSPRLAGVNEQYF
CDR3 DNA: TGTGCCAGCAGCCCTCGACTAGCGGGAGTGAACGAGCAGTACTTC

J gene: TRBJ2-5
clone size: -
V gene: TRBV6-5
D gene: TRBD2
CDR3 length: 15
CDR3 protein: CASSYRLAEEETQYF
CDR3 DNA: TGTGCCAGCAGTTACCGCCTAGCGGAAGAAGAGACCCAGTACTTC

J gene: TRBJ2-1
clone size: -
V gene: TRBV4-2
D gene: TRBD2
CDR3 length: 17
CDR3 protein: CASSQAPSGSSYNEQFF
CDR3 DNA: TGTGCCAGCAGCCAAGCGCCCAGCGGGAGCTCCTACAATGAGCAGTTCTTC

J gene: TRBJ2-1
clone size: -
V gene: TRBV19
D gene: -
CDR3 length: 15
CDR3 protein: CASRTLASSYNEQFF
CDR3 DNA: TGTGCCAGTAGGACGCTAGCCAGCTCCTACAATGAGCAGTTCTTC

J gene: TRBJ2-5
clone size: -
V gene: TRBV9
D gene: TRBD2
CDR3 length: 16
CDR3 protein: CASSVGRSGSTETQYF
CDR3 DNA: TGTGCCAGCAGCGTAGGGCGAAGCGGGAGTACAGAGACCCAGTACTTC

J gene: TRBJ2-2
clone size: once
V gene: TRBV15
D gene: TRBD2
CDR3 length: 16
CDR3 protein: CATSVGLAGSTGELFF
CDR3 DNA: TGTGCCACCAGCGTGGGACTAGCGGGATCGACCGGGGAGCTGTTTTTT

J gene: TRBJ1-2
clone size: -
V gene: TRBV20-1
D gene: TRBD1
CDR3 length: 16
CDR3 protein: CSASDPGQGLKGGYTF
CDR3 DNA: TGCAGTGCTAGTGACCCGGGACAGGGCTTGAAAGGTGGCTACACCTTC

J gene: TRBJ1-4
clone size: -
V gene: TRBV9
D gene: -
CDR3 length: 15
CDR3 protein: CASSIRPGANEKLFF
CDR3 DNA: TGTGCCAGCAGCATTAGGCCGGGGGCTAATGAAAAACTGTTTTTT

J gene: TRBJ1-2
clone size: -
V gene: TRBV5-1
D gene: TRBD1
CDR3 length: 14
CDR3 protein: CASSLGRGNYGYTF
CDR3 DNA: TGCGCCAGCAGCTTAGGCAGGGGGAACTATGGCTACACCTTC

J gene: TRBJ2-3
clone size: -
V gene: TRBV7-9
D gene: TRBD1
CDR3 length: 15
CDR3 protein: CASSYRQGATDTQYF
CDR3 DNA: TGTGCCAGCAGCTACCGACAGGGGGCAACAGATACGCAGTATTTT

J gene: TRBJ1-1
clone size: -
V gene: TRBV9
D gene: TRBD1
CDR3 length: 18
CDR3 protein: CASSVAGDRGIPNTEAFF
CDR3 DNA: TGTGCCAGCAGCGTAGCTGGGGACAGGGGAATTCCGAACACTGAAGCTTTCTTT

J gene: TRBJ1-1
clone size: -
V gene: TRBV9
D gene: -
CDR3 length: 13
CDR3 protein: CASSEGTWGEAFF
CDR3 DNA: TGTGCCAGCAGCGAAGGGACATGGGGTGAAGCTTTCTTT

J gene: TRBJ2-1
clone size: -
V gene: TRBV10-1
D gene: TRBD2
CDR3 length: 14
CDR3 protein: CASSTMTSLDEQFF
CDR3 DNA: TGCGCCAGCAGTACGATGACTAGCCTCGATGAGCAGTTCTTC

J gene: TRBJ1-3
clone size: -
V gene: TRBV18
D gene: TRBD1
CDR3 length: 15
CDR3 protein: CASSPRTGSGNTIYF
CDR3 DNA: TGTGCCAGCTCACCAAGGACAGGCTCTGGAAACACCATATATTTT

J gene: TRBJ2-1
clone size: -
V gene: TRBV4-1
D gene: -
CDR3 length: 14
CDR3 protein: CASSQYPPYNEQFF
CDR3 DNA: TGCGCCAGCAGCCAATATCCCCCGTACAATGAGCAGTTCTTC

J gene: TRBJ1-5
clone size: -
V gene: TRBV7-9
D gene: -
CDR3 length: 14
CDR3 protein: CASSLTTSDQPQHF
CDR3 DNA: TGTGCCAGCAGCCTTACCACTTCCGATCAGCCCCAGCATTTT

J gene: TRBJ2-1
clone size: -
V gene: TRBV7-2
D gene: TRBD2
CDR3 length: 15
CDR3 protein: CASSPSGRVLNEQFF
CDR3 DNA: TGTGCCAGCAGCCCTAGCGGGAGGGTACTCAATGAGCAGTTCTTC

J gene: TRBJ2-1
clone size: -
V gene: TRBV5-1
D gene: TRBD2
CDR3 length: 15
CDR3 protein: CASSPSAGVSGEQFF
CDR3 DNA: TGCGCCAGCAGCCCCTCCGCGGGAGTATCGGGTGAGCAGTTCTTC

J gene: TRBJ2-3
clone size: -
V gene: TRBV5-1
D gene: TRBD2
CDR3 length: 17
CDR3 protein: CASSLSLTSGRLDAQYF
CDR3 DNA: TGCGCCAGCAGCTTGTCCCTGACTAGCGGCCGTTTGGATGCGCAGTATTTT

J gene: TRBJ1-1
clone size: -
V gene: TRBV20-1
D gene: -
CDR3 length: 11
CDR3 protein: CSAVLNTEAFF
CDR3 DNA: TGCAGTGCTGTCCTCAACACTGAAGCTTTCTTT

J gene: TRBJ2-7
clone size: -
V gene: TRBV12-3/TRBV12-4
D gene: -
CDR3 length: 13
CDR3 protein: CASSQASAVEQYF
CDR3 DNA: TGTGCCAGCAGCCAAGCTAGCGCGGTCGAGCAGTACTTC

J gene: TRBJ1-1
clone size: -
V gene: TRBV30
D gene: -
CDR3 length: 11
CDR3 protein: CAWSVNSEAFF
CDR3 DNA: TGTGCCTGGAGTGTAAACTCTGAAGCTTTCTTT

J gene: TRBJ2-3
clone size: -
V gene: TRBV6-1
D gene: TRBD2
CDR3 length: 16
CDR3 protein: CASSEDPGGGTDTQYF
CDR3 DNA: TGTGCCAGCAGTGAAGACCCCGGGGGGGGCACAGATACGCAGTATTTT

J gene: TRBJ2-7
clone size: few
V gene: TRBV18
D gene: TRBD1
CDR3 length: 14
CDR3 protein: CASSAGTGFREQYF
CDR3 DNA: TGTGCCAGCTCAGCTGGGACAGGTTTCCGCGAGCAGTACTTC

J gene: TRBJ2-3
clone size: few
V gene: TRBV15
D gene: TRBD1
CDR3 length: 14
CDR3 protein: CATSAGQGTDTQYF
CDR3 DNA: TGTGCCACCAGCGCGGGACAGGGCACAGATACGCAGTATTTT

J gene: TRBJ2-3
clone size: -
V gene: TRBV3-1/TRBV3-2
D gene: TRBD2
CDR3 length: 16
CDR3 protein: CASSHVTSGATDTQYF
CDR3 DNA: TGTGCCAGCAGCCACGTTACTAGCGGAGCGACAGATACGCAGTATTTT

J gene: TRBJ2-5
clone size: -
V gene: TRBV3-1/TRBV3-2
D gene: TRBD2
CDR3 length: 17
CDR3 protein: CASSQPPAGAGLETQYF
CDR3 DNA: TGTGCCAGCAGCCAACCCCCCGCGGGAGCTGGGTTAGAGACCCAGTACTTC

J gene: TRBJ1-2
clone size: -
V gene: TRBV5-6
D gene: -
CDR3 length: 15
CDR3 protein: CASSFRGAQVYGYTF
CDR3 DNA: TGTGCCAGCAGCTTTAGGGGCGCGCAGGTCTATGGCTACACCTTC

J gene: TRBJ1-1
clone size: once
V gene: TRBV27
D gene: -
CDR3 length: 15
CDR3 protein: CASSLKGLRNTEAFF
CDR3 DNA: TGTGCCAGCAGTTTAAAGGGACTCAGGAACACTGAAGCTTTCTTT

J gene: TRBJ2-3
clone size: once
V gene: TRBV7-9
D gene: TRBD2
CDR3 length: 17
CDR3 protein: CASSLNRLAGVTDTQYF
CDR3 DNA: TGTGCCAGCAGCTTAAACCGACTAGCGGGAGTCACAGATACGCAGTATTTT

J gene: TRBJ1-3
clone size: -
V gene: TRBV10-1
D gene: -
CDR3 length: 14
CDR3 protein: CASLRVSSGNTIYF
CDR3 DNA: TGCGCCAGCTTGAGGGTAAGCTCTGGAAACACCATATATTTT

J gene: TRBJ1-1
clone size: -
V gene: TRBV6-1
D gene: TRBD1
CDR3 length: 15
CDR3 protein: CASSELPTGVTEAFF
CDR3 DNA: TGTGCCAGCAGTGAACTTCCGACAGGGGTAACTGAAGCTTTCTTT

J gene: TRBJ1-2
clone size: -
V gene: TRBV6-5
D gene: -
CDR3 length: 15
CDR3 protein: CASSLGQFSNYGYTF
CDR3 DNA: TGTGCCAGCAGTTTAGGACAGTTTTCTAACTATGGCTACACCTTC

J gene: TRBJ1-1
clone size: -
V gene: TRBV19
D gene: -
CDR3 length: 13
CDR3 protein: CASSEFQNTEAFF
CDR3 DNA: TGTGCCAGTAGTGAGTTCCAGAACACTGAAGCTTTCTTT

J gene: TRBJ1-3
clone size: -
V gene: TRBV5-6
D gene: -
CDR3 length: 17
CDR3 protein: CASSFTLPTGTRNTIYF
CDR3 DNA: TGTGCCAGCAGCTTCACCCTTCCTACAGGGACTAGAAACACCATATATTTT

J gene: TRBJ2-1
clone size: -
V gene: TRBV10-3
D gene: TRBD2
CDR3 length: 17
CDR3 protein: CAIRGLAGGPPGNEQFF
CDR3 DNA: TGTGCCATCAGGGGACTAGCGGGAGGTCCCCCTGGGAATGAGCAGTTCTTC

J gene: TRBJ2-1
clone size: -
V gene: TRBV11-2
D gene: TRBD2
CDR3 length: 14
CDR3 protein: CASSLVGGVAEQFF
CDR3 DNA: TGTGCCAGCAGCTTAGTGGGAGGGGTCGCTGAGCAGTTCTTC

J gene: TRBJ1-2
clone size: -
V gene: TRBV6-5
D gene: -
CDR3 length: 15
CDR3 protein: CASSYSPEGVDGYTF
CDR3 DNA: TGTGCCAGCAGTTACTCACCGGAAGGGGTCGATGGCTACACCTTC

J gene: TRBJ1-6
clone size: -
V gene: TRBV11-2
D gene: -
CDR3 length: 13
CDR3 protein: CASTFLSGAPLHF
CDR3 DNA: TGTGCCAGCACCTTCCTCAGCGGGGCACCCCTCCACTTT

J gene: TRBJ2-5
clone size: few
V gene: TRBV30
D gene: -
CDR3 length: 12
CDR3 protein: CAWSRDLETQYF
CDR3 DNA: TGTGCCTGGAGTAGGGACTTAGAGACCCAGTACTTC

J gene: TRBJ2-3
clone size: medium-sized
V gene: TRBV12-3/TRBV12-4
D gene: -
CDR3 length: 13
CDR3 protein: CASSFPFTDTQYF
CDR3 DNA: TGTGCCAGCAGTTTCCCCTTCACAGATACGCAGTATTTT

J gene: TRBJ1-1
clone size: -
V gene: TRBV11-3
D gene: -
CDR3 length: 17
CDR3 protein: CASSPSYLGTRNTEAFF
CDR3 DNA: TGTGCCAGCAGCCCCTCCTATCTTGGGACACGGAACACTGAAGCTTTCTTT